This T cell receptor (beta chain) was retrieved from a study of cytomegalovirus exposure and HLA in healthy donors. V was pared by 4 bases and J by 2 bases, with 8 bases between. The germline V gene encodes CDR1 WNHNN and CDR2 SYGVQD (reference sequence). The CDR3 is 13 residues long. Only a few counts were recorded for this clone. Its target is not known. Study-wide results and limits: Listed as cytomegalovirus-associated were 164 TCR beta chains. Immune exposure was documented only through CMV serostatus.

Researchers ran the PCR with 60 Vbeta and 13 Jbeta primers. Only in-frame clones appear in the TCRdb table, and some are missing; sequencing was by immunoSEQ multiplex PCR. The data show 100,000 to 150,000 clones, 15% to 20% seen once. As for the donors, each was a healthy bone marrow donor. Sequenced: PBMCs. This sequence was found in a female donor in good health and CMV-seropositive. This rearrangement joins TRBV10-1 to TRBJ1-1, with D possibly being TRBD1 (5 bases). The CDR3 nucleotides read TGCGCCAGCAGTGGACAGCCTAACACTGAAGCTTTCTTT. It is translated as CASSGQPNTEAFF.